This T cell receptor beta chain came from a study of beta chain features in type 1 diabetes. Study summary: Healthy donors resembled patients in age, gender and cell yields.

Findings of the study overall: In every one of the four CD4+ subsets, TCRB CDR3s were moderately but significantly shorter in Type 1 diabetes patients. Possibly, sequencing cDNA over-represented cells that had high TCR expression levels.

Every bit of the isolated RNA underwent reverse transcription, so sequencing read expressed TCRB transcripts. Produced via immunoSEQ multiplex PCR; TCRdb's table is partial and in-frame only. The sample holds hundreds of thousands of clones, over 12% seen once. The V end was cut by 1 base, the J end by 0 bases, with 15 bases between. Germline lookup yields CDR1 LGHNA and CDR2 YSLEER. This CDR3 is 17 amino acids long. The sample holds a few counts of this clone. Its antigen is unknown. The specimen was naive CD4+ T cells from blood. The chain joins TRBV4-3 to TRBJ1-1, with D maybe TRBD1 (5 bases). This TCR came from a man aged 18-30 years with type 1 diabetes. The CDR3 region has the DNA TGCGCCAGCAGCCAAGTAGGAGTTCGGGGGATGAACACTGAAGCTTTCTTT. Translated, it gives CASSQVGVRGMNTEAFF.